The sequence of this TCR beta chain was determined in a study of human T cells and chemical hapten exposure. TCRdb re-derived calls from the RACE reads in MiXCR, one entry per CDR3 protein. The sample lists around 130,000 distinct CDR3 sequences; approximately 11% were seen once. V dropped 3 bases and J dropped 5 bases, with 10 bases sitting between them. The CDR3 contains 13 residues. The V gene's germline CDR1 is SGDLS and CDR2 YYNGEE. Time point reported: patch test 3, about 24 weeks after DPC sensitization. Regarding treatment: therapeutic diphenylcyclopropenone sensitization with weekly scalp DPC. Each patch-test visit's blood sample preceded patch application.

The chain carries TRBV9 and TRBJ2-3, with D uncertain. The material sequenced was whole blood, taken in connection with sensitization to the hapten diphenylcyclopropenone (DPC). The receptor was derived from a woman between 50 and 59 years old with alopecia areata. Some clones in this sample may be carry-over from other donors' samples. CDR3 coding DNA: TGTGCCAGCAGCGCTCTCGCTGGAGATACGCAGTATTTT. Translating it yields CASSALAGDTQYF.